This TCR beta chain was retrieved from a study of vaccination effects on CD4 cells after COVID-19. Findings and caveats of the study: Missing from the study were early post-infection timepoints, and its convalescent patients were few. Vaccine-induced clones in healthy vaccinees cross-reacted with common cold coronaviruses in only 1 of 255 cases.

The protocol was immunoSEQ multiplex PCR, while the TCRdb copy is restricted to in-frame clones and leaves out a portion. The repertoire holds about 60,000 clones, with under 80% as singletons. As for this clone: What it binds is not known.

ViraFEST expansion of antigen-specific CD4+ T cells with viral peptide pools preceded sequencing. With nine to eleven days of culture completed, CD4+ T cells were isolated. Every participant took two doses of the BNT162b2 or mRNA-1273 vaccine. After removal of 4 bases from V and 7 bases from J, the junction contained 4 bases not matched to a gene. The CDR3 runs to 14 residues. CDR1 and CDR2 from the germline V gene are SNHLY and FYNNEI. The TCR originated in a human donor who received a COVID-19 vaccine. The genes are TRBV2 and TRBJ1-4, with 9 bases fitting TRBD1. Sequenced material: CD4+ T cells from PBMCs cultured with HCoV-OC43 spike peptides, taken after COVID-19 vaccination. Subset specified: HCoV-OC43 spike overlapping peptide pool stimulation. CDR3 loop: CASSGTGVGEKLFF. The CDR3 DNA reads TGTGCCAGCAGTGGGACAGGGGTCGGTGAAAAACTGTTTTTT.